This paragraph covers one T cell receptor beta chain sequence. Its target is not known. The PCR contained 60 Vbeta and 13 Jbeta primers. TCRdb's table, derived via immunoSEQ multiplex PCR, lists solely in-frame clones and lacks some. The sample has some 85,000 clones, roughly four fifths seen once. Healthy donors of bone marrow made up the group. This entry comes from a study of cytomegalovirus exposure and HLA in healthy donors. Study as a whole: An early release of data contained 75 million to 100 million unique TCRs, which came from HLA-typed donors. Findings and limits, study-wide: Associated with cytomegalovirus, according to the listing, were around 160 TCR beta chains.

The CDR3 loop spans 19 amino acids. The chain links TRBV1 to TRBJ2-2; whether TRBD2, the table's D call, matches the DNA was not checked. TRBV1 is tagged as a pseudogene. This TCR came from a man in his thirties or forties in good health and CMV-seronegative. Sequenced material: PBMCs. CDR3 nucleotides: TGCACCAGCAGCCAAGATCGCCCCGGGTTGGGAGTTTTTAACGGGGAGCTGTTTTTT. This encodes CTSSQDRPGLGVFNGELFF.